Shown below are 25 T cell receptor beta chains from a single sample sequenced in a study of blood T cell repertoires in COVID-19. The data were produced by immunoSEQ multiplex PCR, yet TCRdb's version contains in-frame clones alone and is incomplete. The sample includes about 400,000 clones, approximately 90% of them seen just once. The sample was peripheral blood. These receptors were obtained from a woman in her twenties or thirties with acute or convalescent COVID-19.

The J gene is TRBJ1-6, the V gene TRBV5-8, with 10 bases matching TRBD1. Trimming cost V 0 bases and J 5 bases; bases outside gene matches: 8. This CDR3 has 18 amino acids. Germline CDR1 is SGHTS and CDR2 is YDEGEE. The CDR3 DNA follows: TGTGCCAGCAGCTTGGAACGGGACAGGGGAGTACATAATTCACCCCTCCACTTT. Translated: CASSLERDRGVHNSPLHF.

The CDR3 is CATSAAEGRNQPQHF. CDR3 nucleotides: TGTGCCACCAGTGCAGCGGAAGGACGCAATCAGCCCCAGCATTTT. The chain recombines TRBV24-1 with TRBJ1-5; D is undetermined. This CDR3 spans 15 amino acids. The V gene's germline CDR1 is KGHDR and CDR2 SFDVKD. Trimming took off 5 bases at V and 2 bases at J, with 12 bases between the two ends.

This clone was seen once. This chain connects TRBV11-2 to TRBJ2-5; TRBD2 is a possible D gene (5 bases). The CDR3 has 12 residues. Per germline, CDR1 SGHAT and CDR2 FQNNGV. V lost 5 bases to trimming and J lost 5 bases, with 9 bases between them. The CDR3 protein is CASSPRGETQYF. In nucleotides, the CDR3 is TGTGCCAGCAGCCCTAGAGGGGAGACCCAGTACTTC.

The chain has TRBV15 and TRBJ1-5; perhaps TRBD1 as D (6 bases). The CDR3 runs 12 residues. With 4 bases removed from V and 5 bases from J, the gap between germline ends came to 6 bases. Germline V gene data show CDR1 as LNHNV and CDR2 as YYDKDF (reference sequence). The CDR3 DNA reads TGTGCCACCAGCACAGGGGATCAGCCCCAGCATTTT. This encodes CATSTGDQPQHF.

In its sample, this clone was seen once. The chain couples TRBV3-1 (or the pseudogene TRBV3-2) to TRBJ1-6; maybe TRBD1 (6 bases). This CDR3 is built from 15 residues. Germline-derived CDR1 and CDR2 are LGHDT and YNNKEL (reference sequence). V dropped 4 bases and J dropped 10 bases, with 17 bases sitting between them. CDR3 coding DNA: TGTGCCAGCAGCCGTCAGACAGGCGCAGGCTCACCCCTCCACTTT. It translates to CASSRQTGAGSPLHF.

This chain joins TRBV4-1 and TRBJ2-1, with 12 bases that match TRBD2. V gave up 5 bases and J gave up 4 bases; unmatched junction bases: 6. CDR1 and CDR2 from the germline V gene are MGHRA and YSYEKL. The CDR3 runs to 16 residues. The CDR3 region is CASSFRTSGAYNEQFF. The CDR3 region has the DNA TGCGCCAGCAGCTTCCGGACTAGCGGGGCTTACAATGAGCAGTTCTTC.

The chain carries TRBV19 and TRBJ2-3; TRBD1 agrees at 8 bases. Germline V gene lookup returns CDR1 LNHDA and CDR2 SQIVND (reference sequence). The J segment lost 5 bases and the V segment lost 9 bases, leaving 1 base of the junction unmatched. The CDR3 is 11 residues long. The chain's CDR3 is CASGTGDTQYF. CDR3 sequence (DNA): TGTGCCAGCGGGACAGGAGATACGCAGTATTTT.

This chain connects TRBV6-4 to TRBJ2-1; 8 bases are a match to TRBD2. V was pared by 0 bases and J by 7 bases, with 8 bases of the junction left unmatched. Germline V gene data show CDR1 as MRHNA and CDR2 as SNTAGT. This CDR3 region has 16 residues. In nucleotides, the CDR3 is TGTGCCAGCAGTGACTCGGGACGGGGGGGTAGGAATGAGCAGTTCTTC. Its protein product is CASSDSGRGGRNEQFF.

This chain links TRBV12-5 with TRBJ1-1; the match to TRBD1 covers 8 bases. The length of the CDR3 is 16 residues. The V and J ends lost 0 bases and 5 bases, in that order; junction bases with no gene match: 8. The germline V gene has CDR1 LGHNT and CDR2 FRNRAP. CDR3 sequence reads: CASGLVPGGKETEAFF. Here the CDR3 DNA reads TGTGCTAGTGGTTTGGTACCAGGGGGCAAGGAAACTGAAGCTTTCTTT.

This clone was seen once. This CDR3 is also generated by other DNA sequences in the sample. The CDR3 here is CASSLGRVYEQYF. Here the CDR3 DNA reads TGTGCCAGCAGCTTAGGTCGGGTTTACGAGCAGTACTTC. The rearrangement links TRBV11-2 to TRBJ2-7; no firm D call. The CDR3 runs to 13 residues. Trimming removed 1 base at V and 4 bases at J, with 8 bases between. Germline CDR1 and CDR2: SGHAT and FQNNGV.

This clone appeared a few times. The chain uses TRBV18 and TRBJ2-4; D possibly corresponds to TRBD2 (6 bases). The germline V gene has CDR1 KGHSH and CDR2 LQKENI. This CDR3 region has 18 residues. Trimming removed 3 bases from V and 3 bases from J, with 21 bases in between. The CDR3 reads CASSPVTGGRYDKNIQYF. DNA for the CDR3: TGTGCCAGCTCACCGGTTACAGGAGGGCGGTACGACAAAAACATTCAGTACTTC.

In this sample, this clone turned up a few times. The chain links TRBV7-9 to TRBJ1-1; 10 bases agree with TRBD1. Per germline, CDR1 SEHNR and CDR2 FQNEAQ (reference sequence). CDR3 size: 14 residues. J lost 7 bases, V lost 5 bases, and 7 bases had no gene match. The CDR3 loop is CASSPGTGDDEAFF. The CDR3 DNA reads TGTGCCAGCAGCCCCGGGACAGGGGACGATGAAGCTTTCTTT.

This clone was picked up one time. The chain uses TRBV7-9 and TRBJ1-1; D is uncertain. The CDR3 covers 12 residues. The V end lost 5 bases, the J end lost 10 bases, and 14 bases lay between the germline ends. Germline V lookup: CDR1 SEHNR, CDR2 FQNEAQ (reference sequence). The CDR3 protein is CASSPPPGGAFF. The CDR3 DNA sequence: TGTGCCAGCAGCCCCCCCCCGGGTGGAGCTTTCTTT.

J is TRBJ2-3 and V is TRBV12-5; 7 positions agree with TRBD2. The germline V gene has CDR1 LGHNT and CDR2 FRNRAP. Unmatched junction bases numbered 9, after V lost 6 bases and J lost 3 bases. The length of the CDR3 is 15 residues. The CDR3 region has the DNA TGTGCTAGTGGCCTAGGACTAGAACCGACAGATACGCAGTATTTT. Translated, it gives CASGLGLEPTDTQYF.

The rearrangement uses TRBV12-3 or TRBV12-4 and TRBJ1-2, with unresolved D. Trimming pared 5 bases from V and 5 bases from J, leaving 12 bases between. The CDR3 has 13 amino acids. This CDR3 is CASSVNLIYGYTF. The CDR3 nucleotides are TGTGCCAGCAGTGTTAATCTTATTTATGGCTACACCTTC.

The CDR3 sequence is CASSPRQGPTDTQYF. The CDR3 DNA reads TGTGCCAGCAGCCCCCGACAGGGACCCACAGATACGCAGTATTTT. The V gene is TRBV14, the J gene TRBJ2-3, with 7 bases identical to TRBD1. Germline lookup yields CDR1 SGHDN and CDR2 FVKESK. V was clipped by 4 bases and J by 2 bases; unmatched bases: 6. The CDR3 has 15 residues.

There are a few counts of this clone. The rearrangement links TRBV2 to TRBJ2-7; TRBD1 might be the D (5 bases). V was clipped by 7 bases and J by 3 bases, with 16 bases between them. Germline CDR1 is SNHLY and CDR2 is FYNNEI. This CDR3 contains 14 residues. The CDR3 region is CASNRQGNYYEQYF. In DNA form, the CDR3 reads TGTGCCAGCAATCGTCAGGGTAATTACTACGAGCAGTACTTC.

V usage is TRBV5-1 and J usage is TRBJ1-2, with 7 positions matching TRBD1. This CDR3 has 16 residues. Germline CDR1 is SGHRS and CDR2 is YFSETQ. V dropped 1 base and J dropped 0; count of bases not matched to a gene: 6. The CDR3 nucleotides read TGCGCCAGCAGCTTGTCCGGGACAGAAACTAACTATGGCTACACCTTC. Translation gives CASSLSGTETNYGYTF.

The chain is built from TRBV9 and TRBJ2-4; 7 nucleotides line up with TRBD1. This CDR3 is 16 amino acids long. After removal of 0 bases from V and 1 base from J, the junction contained 4 bases not matched to a gene. Germline V CDR1 and CDR2: SGDLS, YYNGEE. The CDR3 DNA reads as TGTGCCAGCAGCGTAGGGGACAGAGGGGCCAAAAACATTCAGTACTTC. The encoded protein is CASSVGDRGAKNIQYF.

This chain joins TRBV12-3 or TRBV12-4 and TRBJ1-2; 7 nucleotides line up with TRBD1. The CDR3 is 12 amino acids. Losses at the gene ends were 6 bases for V and 9 bases for J; bases not matched to a gene: 7. CDR3 amino acids: CASRFYRGRYTF. The CDR3 bases are TGTGCCAGCAGATTCTACAGGGGCCGCTACACCTTC.

The V and J genes are TRBV2 and TRBJ2-1, with 8 nucleotides matching TRBD2. The V gene end was trimmed by 6 bases and the J gene end by 4 bases; junction bases not matched to a gene: 8. The CDR3 spans 15 residues. CDR1 is SNHLY, CDR2 FYNNEI, per germline. CDR3 amino acids: CASRVGLAGYNEQFF. CDR3 nucleotides: TGTGCCAGCAGGGTCGGCCTAGCGGGTTACAATGAGCAGTTCTTC.

The chain recombines TRBV28 with TRBJ2-7; TRBD1 might be the D (6 bases). CDR3 length: 15 amino acids. The V end lost 8 bases, the J end lost 3 bases, and 20 bases lay between the germline ends. Germline CDR1 MDHEN, CDR2 SYDVKM. The CDR3 DNA is TGTGCCAGCTCGACGATCCGGGACATTGTCTACGAGCAGTACTTC. Encoded protein: CASSTIRDIVYEQYF.

CDR3 sequence: CASSLRTGGTDTQYF. CDR3 in DNA: TGTGCCAGCAGCTTGAGGACAGGGGGTACAGATACGCAGTATTTT. V usage is TRBV7-8 and J usage is TRBJ2-3; 10 positions match TRBD1. The CDR3 extends over 15 amino acids. V lost 3 bases, J lost 3 bases, and 3 bases stayed unmatched. From germline, CDR1 is SGHVS and CDR2 FQNEAQ.

The chain carries TRBV25-1 and TRBJ1-2; possible D gene TRBD1, 6 bases. V gave up 8 bases and J gave up 7 bases, with 17 bases separating them. Germline V gene lookup returns CDR1 MGHDK and CDR2 SYGVNS. The CDR3 has 13 residues. The CDR3 is CASRGAFGTGYTF. For the CDR3, the DNA is TGTGCCAGCCGGGGGGCTTTTGGCACTGGCTACACCTTC.

The chain recombines TRBV4-2 with TRBJ1-5; 9 bases map to TRBD1. The J segment lost 6 bases and the V segment lost 1 base, leaving 4 bases of the junction unmatched. The CDR3 consists of 15 residues. Germline lookup yields CDR1 LGHNA and CDR2 YNFKEQ. CDR3 residues: CASSQGGTGSQPQHF. The CDR3 bases are TGTGCCAGCAGCCAAGGAGGGACAGGGTCTCAGCCCCAGCATTTT.